Listed here are 24 T cell receptor beta chains from one sample, sequenced in a study of blood T cell repertoires in COVID-19. Sequenced by immunoSEQ multiplex PCR; TCRdb stores in-frame clones only, minus some. The sample lists around 110,000 clones, around 78% seen once, with under 3% in the top ten. The sequencing input was peripheral blood. The receptors here all came from a man aged 30-40 years with acute or convalescent COVID-19.

This clone occurred a few times. This chain connects TRBV4-1 to TRBJ2-2; 7 nucleotides match TRBD2. Germline V gene lookup returns CDR1 MGHRA and CDR2 YSYEKL. Trimming removed 0 bases from V and 7 bases from J; junction bases left unmatched: 11. The CDR3 is 17 amino acids. The CDR3 region has the DNA TGCGCCAGCAGCCAAGATGCTGGGGGAGGGGTTTTCGGGGAGCTGTTTTTT. It is translated as CASSQDAGGGVFGELFF.

The V call is TRBV19, the J call TRBJ2-1; a possible D gene is TRBD2 (5 bases). Looked up from germline, CDR1 is LNHDA and CDR2 is SQIVND (reference sequence). The CDR3 runs to 15 residues. V dropped 4 bases and J dropped 3 bases, with 13 bases sitting between them. This CDR3 reads CASSRHRADYNEQFF. The CDR3 DNA follows: TGTGCCAGTAGTAGACACCGAGCGGACTACAATGAGCAGTTCTTC.

The CDR3 DNA follows: TGTGCCAGTAGTTGGACAGGGGCGAACACTGAAGCTTTCTTT. Translating gives CASSWTGANTEAFF. This sequence joins TRBV19 and TRBJ1-1, with 9 bases matching TRBD1. The junction had 2 bases not matched to a gene; V was cut back by 5 bases and J by 1 base. The CDR3 totals 14 residues. Germline CDR1 LNHDA, CDR2 SQIVND (reference sequence).

The V call is TRBV3-1 (or the pseudogene TRBV3-2), the J call TRBJ2-5, with 7 positions matching TRBD2. The CDR3 spans 17 residues. Germline loops: CDR1 LGHDT, CDR2 YNNKEL (reference sequence). The V gene end was trimmed by 0 bases and the J gene end by 2 bases; junction bases not matched to a gene: 9. CDR3 bases: TGTGCCAGCAGCCAAGATTCGTTCCTAGCGGAGCAAGAGACCCAGTACTTC. Translated, it gives CASSQDSFLAEQETQYF.

V gene TRBV29-1 combines with J gene TRBJ1-3, with D unclear. The germline V gene has CDR1 SQVTM and CDR2 ANQGSEA. The length of the CDR3 is 12 residues. The V and J ends lost 5 bases and 4 bases respectively, with 9 bases between them. The CDR3, as DNA: TGCAGCGTTACCTATAACGGAAACACCATATATTTT. As protein: CSVTYNGNTIYF.

V gene TRBV5-1 combines with J gene TRBJ1-1; D unclear. V shed 0 bases and J shed 4 bases, with 7 bases lying between them. Germline assignment: CDR1 SGHRS and CDR2 YFSETQ. This CDR3 is 13 amino acids long. CDR3 protein: CASSLAGITEAFF. DNA of the CDR3: TGCGCCAGCAGCTTGGCGGGGATCACTGAAGCTTTCTTT.

This clone was detected only once. V and J are TRBV9 and TRBJ1-5; D uncertain. Germline-derived CDR1 and CDR2 are SGDLS and YYNGEE. Trimming removed 4 bases at V and 0 bases at J, with 17 bases between. CDR3 length: 17 amino acids. DNA of the CDR3: TGTGCCAGCAGCCTACCAGCGGAGGGCTCTAGCAATCAGCCCCAGCATTTT. Protein sequence: CASSLPAEGSSNQPQHF.

V usage is TRBV7-9 and J usage is TRBJ2-1; 13 bases map to TRBD2. The J segment lost 2 bases and the V segment lost 5 bases, leaving 9 bases of the junction unmatched. In germline, CDR1 is SEHNR, CDR2 FQNEAQ (reference sequence). CDR3 size: 18 residues. For the CDR3, the DNA is TGTGCCAGCAGCCGGGGTGGACTAGCGGGAGCCACCTACAATGAGCAGTTCTTC. This encodes CASSRGGLAGATYNEQFF.

The chain links TRBV6-1 to TRBJ2-5; 7 bases map to TRBD1. Looked up from germline, CDR1 is MNHNS and CDR2 is SASEGT. The CDR3 contains 15 residues. The V and J ends lost 1 base and 5 bases, in that order; junction bases with no gene match: 7. The CDR3 loop reads CASSEDVTGWETQYF. The CDR3 nucleotides are TGTGCCAGCAGTGAAGATGTGACAGGGTGGGAGACCCAGTACTTC.

This clone was observed a few times. The chain employs TRBV3-1 (or the pseudogene TRBV3-2) and TRBJ1-4; perhaps TRBD1 as D (5 bases). This CDR3 is 14 amino acids long. Germline CDR1 is LGHDT and CDR2 is YNNKEL (reference sequence). Between the trimmed V and J ends, which lost 1 base and 10 bases, there was a span of 13 bases. The CDR3 loop reads CASSQVLWGGKLFF. In DNA, the CDR3 is TGTGCCAGCAGCCAAGTGTTATGGGGGGGAAAACTGTTTTTT.

The rearrangement joins TRBV5-1 to TRBJ2-1; 7 bases agree with TRBD1. V shed 0 bases, J shed 2 bases, and the junction held 2 bases outside the gene matches. The CDR3 spans 15 residues. From germline, CDR1 is SGHRS and CDR2 YFSETQ. The DNA of the CDR3 is TGCGCCAGCAGCTTGGATGGGACAGCCTACAATGAGCAGTTCTTC. Its protein is CASSLDGTAYNEQFF.

This chain uses TRBV10-1 with TRBJ2-7; possible D gene TRBD2, 5 bases. Looked up from germline, CDR1 is WNHNN and CDR2 is SYGVQD (reference sequence). The CDR3 consists of 14 residues. V lost 6 bases, J lost 0 bases, and 12 bases lay in between. The CDR3 sequence: CASRITGSSYEQYV. In DNA, the CDR3 is TGCGCCAGCAGAATCACGGGAAGCTCCTACGAGCAGTACGTC.

This chain joins TRBV19 and TRBJ1-5; 8 bases map to TRBD1. V lost 3 bases, J lost 7 bases, and 2 bases stayed unmatched. The CDR3 sequence is 13 residues long. Germline V lookup: CDR1 LNHDA, CDR2 SQIVND (reference sequence). The CDR3: CASSIRGRQPQHF. In nucleotides, the CDR3 is TGTGCCAGTAGTATCAGGGGGCGACAGCCCCAGCATTTT.

V gene TRBV3-1 (or the pseudogene TRBV3-2) combines with J gene TRBJ1-1; 8 nucleotides align to TRBD1. J was trimmed by 6 bases and V by 5 bases; bases with no gene match: 14. Germline V lookup: CDR1 LGHDT, CDR2 YNNKEL (reference sequence). The length of the CDR3 is 16 residues. In DNA form, the CDR3 reads TGTGCCAGCAGCAATATTAACAGGGGGGCCCGCGCTGAAGCTTTCTTT. It specifies CASSNINRGARAEAFF.

This chain uses TRBV5-1 with TRBJ2-5, with D maybe TRBD2 (6 bases). The CDR3 is made up of 15 amino acids. Trimming removed 5 bases from V and 3 bases from J, with 17 bases in between. The germline V gene has CDR1 SGHRS and CDR2 YFSETQ. CDR3 in amino acids: CASRTGGLNEETQYF. The CDR3 DNA follows: TGCGCCAGCAGGACCGGAGGGTTAAACGAAGAGACCCAGTACTTC.

The genes are TRBV5-1 and TRBJ1-2; D gene uncertain. Looked up from germline, CDR1 is SGHRS and CDR2 is YFSETQ. Trimming took 0 bases from V and 1 from J, leaving 10 bases between them. The CDR3 extends over 15 amino acids. The CDR3 is CASSLESPINYGYTF. In DNA form, the CDR3 reads TGCGCCAGCAGCTTGGAGAGTCCCATTAACTATGGCTACACCTTC.

The chain uses TRBV18 and TRBJ1-1, with unresolved D. CDR3 length: 15 residues. The V end lost 4 bases, the J end lost 1 base, and 13 bases lay between the germline ends. In germline, CDR1 is KGHSH, CDR2 LQKENI. The CDR3 protein is CASSLDGLRNTEAFF. The CDR3 nucleotides are TGTGCCAGCTCACTTGATGGACTCCGGAACACTGAAGCTTTCTTT.

V usage is TRBV30 and J usage is TRBJ2-7; TRBD1 aligns across 9 bases. Trimming cost V 0 bases and J 4 bases; bases outside gene matches: 10. Germline V gene sequence: CDR1 GTSNPN, CDR2 SVGIG (reference sequence). This CDR3 has 16 amino acids. This CDR3 is CAWSVRRGQGGYEQYF. The DNA of the CDR3 is TGTGCCTGGAGTGTACGTAGGGGACAGGGAGGTTACGAGCAGTACTTC.

The gene calls are TRBV11-2 and TRBJ2-1; D unclear. Germline loops: CDR1 SGHAT, CDR2 FQNNGV. The CDR3 totals 15 residues. V lost 0 bases, J lost 0 bases, and 6 bases lay in between. CDR3 amino acids: CASSLEAGSYNEQFF. The DNA for the CDR3 is TGTGCCAGCAGCTTAGAGGCAGGCTCCTACAATGAGCAGTTCTTC.

V usage is TRBV12-3 or TRBV12-4 and J usage is TRBJ2-7; 8 positions match TRBD2. V gave up 5 bases and J gave up 7 bases; unmatched junction bases: 7. There are 13 residues in the CDR3. DNA for the CDR3: TGTGCCAGCAGTCCGGGGGGGCTCGGGGAGCAGTACTTC. Protein product: CASSPGGLGEQYF.

The J gene is TRBJ2-1, the V gene TRBV18, with 11 bases lining up with TRBD2. Per the germline V gene, CDR1 is KGHSH and CDR2 is LQKENI. CDR3 length: 16 residues. V trimming: 5 bases; J trimming: 3 bases; junction bases outside the gene matches: 6. The CDR3 bases are TGTGCCAGCTCAACGACTAGCGGGGAAGTCTACAATGAGCAGTTCTTC. This codes for CASSTTSGEVYNEQFF. The entire variable domain, with the rest obtained from reference TRBV18 and TRBJ2-1, is as follows: NAGVMQNPRHLVRRRGQEARLRCSPMKGHSHVYWYRQLPEEGLKFMVYLQKENIIDESGMPKERFSAEFPKEGPSILRIQQVVRGDSAAYFCASSTTSGEVYNEQFFGPGTRLTVL.

V and J are TRBV5-4 and TRBJ2-3; 12 nucleotides match TRBD2. V lost 4 bases and J lost 5; bases outside the gene matches: 8. The germline V gene has CDR1 SGHNT and CDR2 YYREEE (reference sequence). The CDR3 spans 16 residues. DNA of the CDR3: TGTGCCAGCAGCCCTAGCGGGGGGGCCAGGGGAGATACGCAGTATTTT. Translation gives CASSPSGGARGDTQYF.

This clone was seen a handful of times. V usage is TRBV6-5 and J usage is TRBJ2-2; 7 bases match TRBD1. The CDR3 sequence is 13 residues long. Germline V CDR1 and CDR2: MNHEY, SVGAGI. V lost 2 bases and J lost 7; bases outside the gene matches: 1. DNA of the CDR3: TGTGCCAGCAGTTACAGGGGGCTCGGGGAGCTGTTTTTT. Its protein is CASSYRGLGELFF.

In its sample, this clone was seen a few times. The chain carries TRBV11-1 and TRBJ2-4; D perhaps matches TRBD2 (5 bases). V was clipped by 3 bases and J by 8 bases, with 14 bases between them. Germline V lookup: CDR1 SGHAT, CDR2 FQDESV (reference sequence). The CDR3 totals 14 residues. This CDR3 is CASSLWSEGDIQYF. The CDR3 DNA reads TGTGCCAGCAGCTTGTGGAGCGAGGGAGACATTCAGTACTTC.